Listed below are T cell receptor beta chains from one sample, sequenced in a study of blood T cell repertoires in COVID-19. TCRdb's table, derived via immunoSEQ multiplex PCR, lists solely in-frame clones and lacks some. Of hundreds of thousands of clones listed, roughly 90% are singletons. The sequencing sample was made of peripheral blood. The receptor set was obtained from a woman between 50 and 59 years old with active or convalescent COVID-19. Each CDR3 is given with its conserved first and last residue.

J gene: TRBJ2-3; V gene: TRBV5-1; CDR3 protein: CASSLAGGVTDTQYF
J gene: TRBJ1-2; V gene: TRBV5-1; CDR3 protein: CASSLTRQGAKGYTF
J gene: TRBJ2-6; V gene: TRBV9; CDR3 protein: CASSASLDGGSGANVLTF
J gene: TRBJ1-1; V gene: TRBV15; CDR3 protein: CATSRDRGGPASKF
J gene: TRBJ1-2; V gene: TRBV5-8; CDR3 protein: CASSLRTGGTIFYGYTF
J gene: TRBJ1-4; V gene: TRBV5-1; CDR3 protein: CASSLGQGGEKLFF
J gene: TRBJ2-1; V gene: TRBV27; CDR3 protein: CASSATGNSYNEQFF
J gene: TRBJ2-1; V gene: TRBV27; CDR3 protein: CASSLLARGNEQFF
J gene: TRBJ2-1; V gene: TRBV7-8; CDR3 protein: CASSLRETGYNEQFF
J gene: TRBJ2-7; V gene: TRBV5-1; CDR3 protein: CASSFRTGYEQYF
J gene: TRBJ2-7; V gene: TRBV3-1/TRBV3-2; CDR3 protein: CASSQPGTGGSYEQYF
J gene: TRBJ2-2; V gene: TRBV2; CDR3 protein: CASSLGQAEIGELFF
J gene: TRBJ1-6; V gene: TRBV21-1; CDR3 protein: CASRPQGGGSPLHF
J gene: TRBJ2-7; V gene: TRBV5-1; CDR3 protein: CASSLVVAGDYEQYF
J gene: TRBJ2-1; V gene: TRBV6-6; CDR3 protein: CASSRRWLAGGSSYNEQFF
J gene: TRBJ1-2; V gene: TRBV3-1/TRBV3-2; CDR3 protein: CASSQDQGGYGYTF
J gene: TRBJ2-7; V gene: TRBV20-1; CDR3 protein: CSASLSADYEQYF
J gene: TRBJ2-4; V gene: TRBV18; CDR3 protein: CASSLVAPDRADIQYF
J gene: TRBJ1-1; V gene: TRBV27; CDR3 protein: CASSLFPDTEAFF
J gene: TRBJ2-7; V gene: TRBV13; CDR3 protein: CASSLGQGSEQYF
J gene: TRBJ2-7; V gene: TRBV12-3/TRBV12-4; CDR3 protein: CASSGTGPYEQYF
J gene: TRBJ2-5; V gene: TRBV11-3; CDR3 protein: CASSSGTGVQETQYF
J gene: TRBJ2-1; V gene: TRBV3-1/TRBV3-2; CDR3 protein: CASSQVDSGTYNEQFF
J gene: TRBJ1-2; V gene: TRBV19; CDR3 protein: CASSILQDSNYGYTF
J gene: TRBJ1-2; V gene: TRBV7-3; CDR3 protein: CASSLKGRSYTF
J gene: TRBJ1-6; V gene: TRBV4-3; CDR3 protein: CASSQDGRGNSPLHF
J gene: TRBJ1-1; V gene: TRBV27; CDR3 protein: CASSLVLEQMNTEAFF
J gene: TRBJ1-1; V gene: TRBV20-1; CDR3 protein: CSAGGDTEAFF
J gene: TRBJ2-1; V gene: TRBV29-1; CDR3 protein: CSVDTGQYNEQFF
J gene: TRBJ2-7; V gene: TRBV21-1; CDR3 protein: CASSAHPPGTKEPSGSWSEQYF
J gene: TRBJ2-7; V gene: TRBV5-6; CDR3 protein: CASSPRDRVSVEQYF
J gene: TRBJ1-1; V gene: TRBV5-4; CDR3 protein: CASSLRGASEAFF
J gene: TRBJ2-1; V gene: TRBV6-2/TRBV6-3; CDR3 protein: CASSLQGRYNEQFF
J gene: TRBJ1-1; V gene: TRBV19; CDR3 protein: CASSALLKTGNTEAFF
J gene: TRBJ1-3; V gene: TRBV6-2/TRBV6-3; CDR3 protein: CASSPQGSGNTIYF
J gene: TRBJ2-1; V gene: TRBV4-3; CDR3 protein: CASSQDRTGWLDEQFF
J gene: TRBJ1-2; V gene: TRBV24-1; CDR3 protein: CATSEGDRGYTF
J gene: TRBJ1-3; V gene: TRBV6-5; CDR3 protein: CACSGAASGNTIYF
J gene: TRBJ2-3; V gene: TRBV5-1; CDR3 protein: CASSYGTESDTQYF
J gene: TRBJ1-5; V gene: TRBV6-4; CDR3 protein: CASSPGQGNGQPQHF
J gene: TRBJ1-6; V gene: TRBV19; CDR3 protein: CASSISTGSPLHF
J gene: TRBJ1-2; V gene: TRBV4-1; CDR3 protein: CASSQDPQAYGYTF
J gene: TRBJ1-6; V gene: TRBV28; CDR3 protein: CASAPYRFTYNSPLHF
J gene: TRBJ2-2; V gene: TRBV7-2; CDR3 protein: CASSSQGLSNTGELFF
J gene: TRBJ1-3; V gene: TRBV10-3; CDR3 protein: CAISVQGPTSGNTIYF
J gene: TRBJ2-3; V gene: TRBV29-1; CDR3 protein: CSVVLWTATDTQYF
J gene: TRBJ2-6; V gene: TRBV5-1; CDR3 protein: CASSLVGTGANVLTF
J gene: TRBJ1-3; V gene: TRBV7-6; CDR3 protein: CASSPETVSGNTIYF
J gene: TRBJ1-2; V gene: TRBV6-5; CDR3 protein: CASGGPTYGYTF
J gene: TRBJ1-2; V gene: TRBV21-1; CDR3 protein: CASSKALFGVGGGDGYTF
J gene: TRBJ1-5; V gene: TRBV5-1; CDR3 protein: CASSLEGDLSAQHF
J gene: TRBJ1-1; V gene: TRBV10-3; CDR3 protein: CAISQGGNTEAFF
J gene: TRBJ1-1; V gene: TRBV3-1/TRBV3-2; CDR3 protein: CASSPLKAGNTEAFF
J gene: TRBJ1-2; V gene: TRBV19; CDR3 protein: CASSIGGAFLNYGYTF
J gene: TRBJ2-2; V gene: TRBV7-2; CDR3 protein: CASSLVGLAGGVGELFF